What follows are 10 T cell receptor beta chains derived from one specimen sequenced in a study of type 1 regulatory T cells. No antigen is known for these receptors. A single record per CDR3 protein comes from TCRdb applying MiXCR to the reads. The sample has about 39,000 distinct CDR3 sequences; 9% to 15% are singletons. Sequences were obtained from cultured non-Tr1 T cells, either the whole culture or a sorted T cell fraction (not recorded which). Receptor source: a human donor in good health.

V is TRBV5-1 and J is TRBJ1-1; D not resolved. Between the trimmed V and J ends, which lost 1 base and 2 bases, there was a span of 6 bases. CDR3 size: 13 residues. CDR1 SGHRS and CDR2 YFSETQ come from the germline V gene. CDR3 protein: CASSLRLNTEAFF. The CDR3 nucleotides are TGCGCCAGCAGCTTGAGATTAAACACTGAAGCTTTCTTT.

The genes are TRBV3-1 and TRBJ2-3; D is unclear. The CDR3 length is 13 residues. Germline V gene lookup returns CDR1 LGHDT and CDR2 YNNKEL (reference sequence). The V end lost 6 bases, the J end lost 8 bases, and 15 bases lay between the germline ends. The CDR3 bases are TGTGCCAGCAGTCCTGCCGCTAAGGGTACGCAGTATTTT. This codes for CASSPAAKGTQYF.

This clonotype occurred many times. The junction shows a germline mismatch at one end, possibly a read error. V usage is TRBV2 and J usage is TRBJ1-1; TRBD1 agrees at 7 bases. The CDR3 consists of 11 residues. The germline V gene encodes CDR1 SNHLY and CDR2 FYNNEI. This CDR3 is CASIEQGRAFF. The CDR3 DNA is TGTGCCAGCATTGAACAGGGGAGAGCTTTCTTT.

The sample holds many counts of this clonotype. The CDR3 nucleotides read TGTGCCAGCAGCGTAGTTGAAGAGACCCAGTACTTC. Translation: CASSVVEETQYF. The V call is TRBV9, the J call TRBJ2-5; D is unclear. The CDR3 is 12 residues long. Deletions cut 0 bases from V and 3 bases from J, with 3 bases between. Germline V gene data show CDR1 as SGDLS and CDR2 as YYNGEE.

This clonotype has at least ten counts. This chain links TRBV20-1 with TRBJ1-1; D ambiguous. CDR3 size: 12 residues. Germline assignment: CDR1 DFQATT and CDR2 SNEGSKA (reference sequence). Trimming pared 8 bases from V and 3 bases from J, leaving 13 bases between. The CDR3 sequence: CSPRSSDTEAFF. As DNA, the CDR3 is TGCAGTCCGCGGTCTTCCGACACTGAAGCTTTCTTT.

This clonotype was counted only a few times. CDR3 DNA: TGTGCCAGCTCACCACCGGCTCAAGCCACAGATACGCAGTATTTT. It is translated as CASSPPAQATDTQYF. The gene calls are TRBV18 and TRBJ2-3; D is unresolved. Deletions cut 0 bases from V and 2 bases from J, with 9 bases between. Germline loops: CDR1 KGHSH, CDR2 LQKENI. This CDR3 region has 15 residues.

This clonotype was seen more than once but under ten times. This chain uses TRBV6-6 with TRBJ2-7; D may be TRBD1 (6 bases). Germline V gene data show CDR1 as MNHNY and CDR2 as SVGAGI (reference sequence). Trimming pared 6 bases from V and 2 bases from J, leaving 23 bases between. The length of the CDR3 is 17 residues. CDR3 nucleotides: TGTGCCAGCAGAAACCCCCCGTTATCGAGGACAGCCTACGAGCAGTACTTC. Amino acids: CASRNPPLSRTAYEQYF.

The chain couples TRBV3-1 to TRBJ1-1, with D possibly matching TRBD1 (5 bases). CDR1 and CDR2 from the germline V gene are LGHDT and YNNKEL (reference sequence). The CDR3 runs to 13 residues. V lost 4 bases and J lost 3, with 9 bases in between. This CDR3 reads CASSPTGDTEAFF. The CDR3 DNA reads as TGTGCCAGCAGCCCAACGGGGGACACTGAAGCTTTCTTT.

The chain has TRBV5-4 and TRBJ2-7; D gene unclear. The CDR3 runs 13 residues. Between the trimmed V and J ends, which lost 9 bases and 0 bases, there was a span of 13 bases. Germline V gene data show CDR1 as SGHNT and CDR2 as YYREEE (reference sequence). The chain's CDR3 is CAIKEWSSYEQYF. The CDR3, as DNA: TGTGCCATAAAGGAGTGGAGCTCCTACGAGCAGTACTTC.

This clonotype appeared many times. This chain connects TRBV12-3 or TRBV12-4 to TRBJ2-7; D may correspond to TRBD1 or TRBD2 (5 bases each). The CDR3 contains 14 residues. Trimming took 5 bases from V and 5 from J, leaving 16 bases between them. CDR3 sequence: CASSLSLRGHEQYF. The CDR3 DNA sequence: TGTGCCAGCAGTCTCTCGTTGAGGGGACACGAGCAGTACTTC.